The rows below give T cell receptor beta chains drawn from one sample of a study of T cells after yellow fever vaccination. TCRdb redid the calling of the 5' RACE reads with MiXCR, one entry per CDR3 protein. This table has about 220,000 distinct CDR3 sequences, about 3% appearing once. Sequences were derived from CD4+ T cells sorted from PBMCs, sampled 10 days after the yellow fever booster vaccination. The receptors stem from a man younger than 30 who received the YFV17D yellow fever vaccine. Both conserved end residues are part of each CDR3. Fields, in order: V gene, J gene, clone size, D gene, CDR3 DNA, CDR3 protein. D genes are given only for firm matches. Size is stated for part of the rows, as once, few or many counts, or as a class when the clone is expanded.

TRBV7-2	TRBJ2-1	many	TRBD2	TGTGCCAGCAGCGTAAGCGGGGGGCCCCGCTCCTACAATGAGCAGTTCTTC	CASSVSGGPRSYNEQFF
TRBV5-6	TRBJ2-5	NA	NA	TGTGCCAGCAGCTTGGACGAGAAAGAGACCCAGTACTTC	CASSLDEKETQYF
TRBV20-1	TRBJ1-3	few	NA	TGCAGTGCTCCGGACTCCCGCTCTGGAAACACCATATATTTT	CSAPDSRSGNTIYF
TRBV5-1	TRBJ1-1	NA	NA	TGCGCCAGCAGCGTCATGAACGAGGACACTGAAGCTTTCTTT	CASSVMNEDTEAFF
TRBV20-1	TRBJ2-1	many	NA	TGCAGTGCCCGTTACAATGAGCAGTTCTTC	CSARYNEQFF
TRBV25-1	TRBJ1-5	many	NA	TGTGCCAGCAGTGAAGGCAGGCATAGCAATCAGCCCCAGCATTTT	CASSEGRHSNQPQHF
TRBV2	TRBJ2-5	few	TRBD2	TGTGCCAGCGGACTAGCGGGGGCCAGATCATTAGAGACCCAGTACTTC	CASGLAGARSLETQYF
TRBV20-1	TRBJ1-2	few	TRBD1	TGCAGTGCTAGACCGGGACAGCTACCCTATGGCTACACCTTC	CSARPGQLPYGYTF
TRBV5-1	TRBJ2-5	few	NA	TGCGCCAGCAGCTTTGCACACCAGAGGGAGACCCAGTACTTC	CASSFAHQRETQYF
TRBV30	TRBJ2-5	few	TRBD1	TGTGCCTGGACACAGGGGGCCGAGTTGTTAGGGACCCAGTACTTC	CAWTQGAELLGTQYF
TRBV20-1	TRBJ1-1	few	NA	TGCAGTGCTAGTTTGGGGAACACTGAAGCTTTCTTT	CSASLGNTEAFF
TRBV3-1	TRBJ2-5	NA	TRBD1	TGTGCCAGCAGCACCCGACAGGGGTGGGAGACCCAGTACTTC	CASSTRQGWETQYF